This T cell receptor beta chain is from a study of blood T cells in healthy people across ages. Study summary: About one barcoded beta molecule was captured per two T cells (by template switching).

Donors ranged from roughly 6 to 90 years old and were healthy Caucasians in Russia. Next came a second PCR, run for about 6 to 12 cycles, which used a sample-barcoded 5' primer along with a J-beta primer mix. MiXCR, run by TCRdb on the 5' RACE reads, gives a single entry per CDR3 protein. The table shows about 1,500,000 distinct CDR3 sequences, with around two fifths occurring only once. V dropped 2 bases and J dropped 7 bases, with 15 bases sitting between them. The CDR3 extends over 14 amino acids. Sample: blood. The V and J genes are TRBV12-3 or TRBV12-4 and TRBJ2-7, with D perhaps TRBD2 (7 bases). The origin of this receptor is a woman under 30 in good health. The CDR3 nucleotides read TGTGCCAGCAGTTTACGGGGGGCCACGGAAGAGCAGTACTTC. Its protein is CASSLRGATEEQYF.